This T cell receptor (beta chain) was observed in a study of CD8 T cells in ankylosing spondylitis. Whole-study results and caveats: Matched synovial fluid from ankylosing spondylitis patients was reported to be enriched for disease-linked clones. In ankylosing spondylitis blood, a motif of roughly 8 highly homologous TCR beta variants appeared characteristic. Disease-linked clones displayed a CD8+ phenotype and appeared relatively rarely in peripheral blood.

As for this clonotype: Its target is unknown.

Germline V lookup: CDR1 LGHDT, CDR2 YNNKEL (reference sequence). This CDR3 spans 17 amino acids. V dropped 0 bases and J dropped 6 bases, with 18 bases sitting between them. Libraries of TCR beta came from quantitative 5'-RACE with molecular barcodes. MiXCR, applied by TCRdb to the 5' RACE reads, yields one record per CDR3 protein. Among around 450,000 distinct CDR3 sequences listed, roughly 25% were seen once. V is TRBV3-1 and J is TRBJ2-1; D is undetermined. What was sequenced was blood, either unsorted or a sorted T cell fraction (not recorded which). The receptor was derived from a male donor with ankylosing spondylitis. Written as DNA, the CDR3 is TGTGCCAGCAGCCAAGAAAGGAACGGGCGAAGACGCAATGAGCAGTTCTTC. Its translation is CASSQERNGRRRNEQFF.